What follows are 32 T cell receptor beta chains derived from one specimen sequenced in a study of T cell responses to AZD1222 COVID-19 vaccine. Sequencing was performed with immunoSEQ multiplex PCR; in TCRdb, only in-frame clones are kept and a portion is missing. The sample records fewer than 120,000 clones, approximately 94% being singletons. Material: peripheral blood, obtained 28 days after the second AZD1222 dose. These receptors originate from an adult who received the AZD1222 COVID-19 vaccine.

The count of this clone is one. The V and J genes are TRBV7-2 and TRBJ2-1; D may be TRBD1 (5 bases). The V end lost 6 bases, the J end lost 8 bases, and 14 bases lay between the germline ends. CDR3 length equals 13 residues. CDR1 and CDR2 (germline): SGHTA, FQGNSA. CDR3 in amino acids: CASRTRVGDEQFF. CDR3 bases: TGTGCCAGCAGGACCAGGGTTGGCGATGAGCAGTTCTTC.

The rearrangement joins TRBV6-1 to TRBJ2-1; 9 bases are a match to TRBD2. V dropped 0 bases and J dropped 5; count of bases not matched to a gene: 8. CDR1 is MNHNS, CDR2 SASEGT, per germline. CDR3 length: 17 amino acids. The CDR3 DNA is TGTGCCAGCAGTGAAGCTTTTAGCCTAGCGGGACACAATGAGCAGTTCTTC. Translating it yields CASSEAFSLAGHNEQFF.

The chain uses TRBV19 and TRBJ1-3; TRBD1 is a possible D gene (5 bases). This CDR3 is built from 15 residues. Germline lookup yields CDR1 LNHDA and CDR2 SQIVND (reference sequence). Trimming pared 7 bases from V and 1 base from J, leaving 14 bases between. CDR3 sequence (DNA): TGTGCCAGTATTGTCGGGACTGATTCTGGAAACACCATATATTTT. This encodes CASIVGTDSGNTIYF.

The chain links TRBV19 to TRBJ2-7; D is uncertain. The CDR3 contains 10 residues. The V gene lost 7 bases and the J gene lost 2 bases, with 3 bases spanning the gap. CDR1 and CDR2 from the germline V gene are LNHDA and SQIVND (reference sequence). The DNA for the CDR3 is TGTGCCAGTAAAACCTACGAGCAGTACTTC. As protein: CASKTYEQYF.

The V call is TRBV5-5, the J call TRBJ1-1; no reliable D call. The CDR3 has 13 residues. V dropped 5 bases and J dropped 2 bases, with 10 bases sitting between them. The germline V gene encodes CDR1 SGHKS and CDR2 YYEKEE (reference sequence). The CDR3 here is CASSFDRNTEAFF. CDR3 nucleotides: TGTGCCAGCAGTTTCGACCGTAACACTGAAGCTTTCTTT.

The chain joins TRBV5-5 to TRBJ1-1, with a possible D match to TRBD1 (5 bases). The CDR3 runs to 14 residues. V was shortened by 3 bases and J by 8 bases, with 17 bases between the two germline ends. Germline V lookup: CDR1 SGHKS, CDR2 YYEKEE (reference sequence). The CDR3 DNA reads TGTGCCAGCAGCTCGCCCGGGACTGGAGGGGAAGCTTTCTTT. It encodes CASSSPGTGGEAFF.

The rearrangement links TRBV20-1 to TRBJ1-6; D not certain. From germline, CDR1 is DFQATT and CDR2 SNEGSKA (reference sequence). Trimming cost V 3 bases and J 0 bases, with 12 bases left between them. The CDR3 contains 16 residues. The CDR3 loop reads CSASRARRSYNSPLHF. The CDR3 nucleotides read TGCAGTGCTAGTCGGGCCAGGCGCTCCTATAATTCACCCCTCCACTTT.

This chain links TRBV5-4 with TRBJ1-2; no firm D call. Trimming shortened V by 0 bases and J by 5 bases, and 17 bases separated the two germline ends. This CDR3 region has 16 residues. Looked up from germline, CDR1 is SGHNT and CDR2 is YYREEE (reference sequence). CDR3 nucleotides: TGTGCCAGCAGCTTGGTAGAGGGATCATGGTCATATGGCTACACCTTC. It translates to CASSLVEGSWSYGYTF.

The CDR3 DNA is TGTGCCAGCAGTCTACAGGGAGCCTATGGCTACACCTTC. As protein: CASSLQGAYGYTF. The rearrangement joins TRBV6-5 to TRBJ1-2; the D gene is possibly TRBD1 (6 bases). This CDR3 spans 13 amino acids. V lost 5 bases, J lost 4 bases, and 11 bases lay in between. Germline CDR1 and CDR2: MNHEY and SVGAGI.

The chain recombines TRBV4-1 with TRBJ2-7, with D tentatively TRBD2 (6 bases). Germline V CDR1 and CDR2: MGHRA, YSYEKL. The CDR3 is made up of 18 amino acids. V was cut by 0 bases and J by 5 bases, with 23 bases left in between. Here the CDR3 reads CASSQEFPGGVGRNEQYF. For the CDR3, the DNA is TGCGCCAGCAGCCAAGAATTCCCAGGCGGGGTAGGTAGGAACGAGCAGTACTTC.

This rearrangement joins TRBV5-1 to TRBJ1-1; no clear D gene. V was shortened by 0 bases and J by 8 bases, with 8 bases between the two germline ends. Germline V gives CDR1 SGHRS, CDR2 YFSETQ. The CDR3 loop spans 12 amino acids. The CDR3 protein is CASSLGHFEAFF. The CDR3 DNA sequence: TGCGCCAGCAGCTTGGGACATTTCGAAGCTTTCTTT.

The chain employs TRBV5-1 and TRBJ2-1; D is ambiguous. The length of the CDR3 is 14 residues. The germline V gene has CDR1 SGHRS and CDR2 YFSETQ. Trimming left V 2 bases short and J 2 bases short, with 8 bases between. Written as DNA, the CDR3 is TGCGCCAGCAGCTTCGGATACCCCTACAATGAGCAGTTCTTC. Its protein is CASSFGYPYNEQFF.

V is TRBV27 and J is TRBJ1-5; D might be TRBD1 (5 bases). The CDR3 loop spans 14 amino acids. Germline loops: CDR1 MNHEY, CDR2 SMNVEV (reference sequence). V lost 5 bases, J lost 3 bases, and 11 bases lay in between. The CDR3 DNA reads TGTGCCAGCAGTGCCGTGGGGCCCAATCAGCCCCAGCATTTT. Translation: CASSAVGPNQPQHF.

The chain uses TRBV4-2 and TRBJ1-6; no firm D call. Germline CDR1 reads LGHNA; CDR2 reads YNFKEQ. V was trimmed by 0 bases and J by 5 bases, leaving 11 bases between them. CDR3 length equals 16 residues. The CDR3 protein is CASSQDSPGNNSPLHF. The CDR3 DNA is TGTGCCAGCAGCCAAGATTCCCCAGGAAATAATTCACCCCTCCACTTT.

In its sample, this clone was seen once. The chain combines TRBV7-9 with TRBJ1-1; D is ambiguous. Germline lookup yields CDR1 SEHNR and CDR2 FQNEAQ (reference sequence). The CDR3 has 14 amino acids. Trimming stripped 1 base from V and 1 base from J, with 7 bases between. CDR3 sequence reads: CASSLGAENTEAFF. The CDR3, as DNA: TGTGCCAGCAGCTTAGGTGCGGAGAACACTGAAGCTTTCTTT. Based on the CDR3 plus reference TRBV7-9 and TRBJ1-1, the full variable domain is DTGVSQNPRHKITKRGQNVTFRCDPISEHNRLYWYRQTLGQGPEFLTYFQNEAQLEKSRLLSDRFSAERPKGSFSTLEIQRTEQGDSAMYLCASSLGAENTEAFFGQGTRLTVV.

J is TRBJ1-5 and V is TRBV4-2, with TRBD1 matching over 9 bases. The germline V gene has CDR1 LGHNA and CDR2 YNFKEQ. The CDR3 sequence is 15 residues long. The J segment lost 4 bases and the V segment lost 1 base, leaving 2 bases of the junction unmatched. CDR3 loop: CASSQVGTGNQPQHF. DNA for the CDR3: TGTGCCAGCAGCCAAGTCGGGACAGGGAATCAGCCCCAGCATTTT.

The chain uses TRBV5-6 and TRBJ1-2; 7 nucleotides agree with TRBD1. CDR3 size: 14 residues. The V segment lost 5 bases and the J segment 7 bases; nucleotides outside the gene matches: 11. The germline V gene has CDR1 SGHDT and CDR2 YYEEEE. CDR3 region: CASRIDREIFGYTF. The CDR3 nucleotides read TGTGCCAGCAGAATCGACAGGGAAATTTTTGGCTACACCTTC.

The V gene is TRBV19, the J gene TRBJ1-3; no firm D call. CDR3 length: 15 amino acids. CDR1 and CDR2 from the germline V gene are LNHDA and SQIVND (reference sequence). The ends were cut back, 3 bases at V and 0 bases at J, with 9 bases in the middle. The DNA of the CDR3 is TGTGCCAGTAGTATGGGTAGGACCTCTGGAAACACCATATATTTT. It is translated as CASSMGRTSGNTIYF. Combining the CDR3 with reference TRBV19 and TRBJ1-3 gives the whole variable domain DGGITQSPKYLFRKEGQNVTLSCEQNLNHDAMYWYRQDPGQGLRLIYYSQIVNDFQKGDIAEGYSVSREKKESFPLTVTSAQKNPTAFYLCASSMGRTSGNTIYFGEGSWLTVV.

This chain links TRBV5-1 with TRBJ2-7; D remains ambiguous. CDR3 length equals 13 residues. Germline values: CDR1 SGHRS, CDR2 YFSETQ. V was clipped by 4 bases and J by 1 base, with 9 bases between them. The CDR3 sequence: CASSPDASYEQYF. CDR3 DNA sequence: TGCGCCAGCAGCCCCGACGCTTCCTACGAGCAGTACTTC.

The J gene is TRBJ2-1, the V gene TRBV7-9; tentative D call: TRBD2 (5 bases). The CDR3 spans 16 residues. Trimming cost V 5 bases and J 0 bases, with 14 bases left between them. Germline CDR1 is SEHNR and CDR2 is FQNEAQ (reference sequence). In DNA form, the CDR3 reads TGTGCCAGCAGCCCCCCTGCGGGCCGCTCCTACAATGAGCAGTTCTTC. This sequence encodes CASSPPAGRSYNEQFF.

This clone was detected once. The chain couples TRBV7-6 to TRBJ1-2; D not resolved. The germline V and J ends were trimmed by 4 bases and 1 base, with 10 bases remaining between them. The germline V gene encodes CDR1 SGHVS and CDR2 FNYEAQ. This CDR3 region has 14 residues. CDR3 DNA sequence: TGTGCCAGCAGCTCGCCTAGTGATAACTATGGCTACACCTTC. Translated: CASSSPSDNYGYTF.

Details on this clone: The junction departs from the called germline gene at one end, perhaps through a read error. This chain joins TRBV6-1 and TRBJ1-2; D uncertain. The CDR3 contains 10 residues. The V gene's germline CDR1 is MNHNS and CDR2 SASEGT. CDR3 residues: CASSEGRPSF. CDR3 nucleotide sequence: TGTGCCAGCAGTGAAGGACGTCCTTCCTTC.

V gene TRBV12-3 or TRBV12-4 combines with J gene TRBJ1-3; no firm D call. The CDR3 extends over 11 amino acids. V lost 4 bases, J lost 8 bases, and 6 bases lay in between. The CDR3 nucleotides read TGTGCCAGCAGTTATAGCTACACCATATATTTT. Translation gives CASSYSYTIYF.

V gene TRBV27 combines with J gene TRBJ2-2, with D uncertain. CDR1 and CDR2 (germline): MNHEY, SMNVEV (reference sequence). The CDR3 sequence is 12 residues long. V was clipped by 2 bases and J by 6 bases, with 4 bases between them. CDR3 coding DNA: TGTGCCAGCAGTTTACAATCCGGGGAGCTGTTTTTT. Its protein product is CASSLQSGELFF.

The chain has TRBV7-9 and TRBJ1-6; no reliable D call. The length of the CDR3 is 12 residues. In germline, CDR1 is SEHNR, CDR2 FQNEAQ (reference sequence). Trimming shortened V by 5 bases and J by 8 bases, and 7 bases separated the two germline ends. CDR3 nucleotides: TGTGCCAGCAGCCGGGAGGATTCACCCCTCCACTTT. Translating it yields CASSREDSPLHF.

Here the CDR3 DNA reads TGCGCCAGCAGCACGGACAACTCCTACGAGCAGTACTTC. It yields the protein CASSTDNSYEQYF. This chain links TRBV5-1 with TRBJ2-7; D may be TRBD1 (5 bases). The ends were cut back, 4 bases at V and 0 bases at J, with 8 bases in the middle. CDR1 and CDR2 from the germline V gene are SGHRS and YFSETQ. The CDR3 spans 13 residues.

V and J are TRBV27 and TRBJ1-2, with D hard to call. V gave up 5 bases and J gave up 4 bases, with 11 bases separating them. This CDR3 is built from 13 residues. Germline V gene lookup returns CDR1 MNHEY and CDR2 SMNVEV (reference sequence). Here the CDR3 DNA reads TGTGCCAGCAGTCCCCAGCCAACCTATGGCTACACCTTC. This gives the protein CASSPQPTYGYTF.

A single count supports this clone. The chain is built from TRBV18 and TRBJ2-3; D call uncertain. Germline CDR1 is KGHSH and CDR2 is LQKENI. The CDR3 length is 16 residues. The V and J ends lost 6 bases and 0 bases respectively, with 16 bases between them. The CDR3 coding sequence is TGTGCCAGCTCCCAGCCTGTATCACCTAGCACAGATACGCAGTATTTT. Its translation: CASSQPVSPSTDTQYF.

The chain combines TRBV18 with TRBJ2-7, with 11 nucleotides matching TRBD2. This CDR3 has 16 residues. Trimming at V came to 3 bases and at J to 4 bases, leaving 8 bases not matched to a gene. CDR1 and CDR2 from the germline V gene are KGHSH and LQKENI. The CDR3 protein is CASSPELAGERYEQYF. CDR3 coding DNA: TGTGCCAGCTCACCCGAACTAGCGGGAGAACGTTACGAGCAGTACTTC.

The rearrangement uses TRBV5-5 and TRBJ2-3; unclear D gene. The germline gives CDR1 SGHKS, CDR2 YYEKEE (reference sequence). V was shortened by 4 bases and J by 1 base, with 4 bases between the two germline ends. CDR3 length equals 12 residues. The CDR3 reads CASSPGTDTQYF. The CDR3 DNA sequence: TGTGCCAGCAGCCCGGGCACAGATACGCAGTATTTT.

The chain joins TRBV6-5 to TRBJ1-1; 11 bases are shared with TRBD1. The CDR3 has 13 residues. From germline, CDR1 is MNHEY and CDR2 SVGAGI. J gave up 9 bases and V 6 bases, and 6 bases lay outside the gene matches. CDR3 loop: CASSRTGGQKAFF. As DNA, the CDR3 is TGTGCCAGCAGCCGGACAGGGGGCCAGAAAGCTTTCTTT.

The chain carries TRBV2 and TRBJ1-5; unclear D gene. This CDR3 is built from 15 residues. From germline, CDR1 is SNHLY and CDR2 FYNNEI. Trimming removed 0 bases from V and 6 bases from J, with 12 bases in between. The CDR3 DNA reads as TGTGCCAGCAGTGAAGCGCTTGTACTTCGTCAGCCCCAGCATTTT. Encoded protein: CASSEALVLRQPQHF.